The sequence of this T cell receptor (beta chain) was determined in a study of Graves' ophthalmopathy and Graves' hyperthyroidism. In the study overall: Peripheral blood (taken before any treatment) was collected at initial diagnosis.

CDR3 regions of TCR beta were amplified from RNA transcripts. The authors performed first-round RT-PCR with HTBI primers and then a second-round multiplex PCR. TCRdb called the multiplex PCR reads again in MiXCR, with one record for every CDR3 protein. This table holds approximately 460,000 distinct CDR3 sequences, about an eighth found once. This clonotype was detected ten times or more. V was shortened by 4 bases and J by 4 bases, with 19 bases between the two germline ends. The CDR3 runs to 16 residues. Where ophthalmopathy was present, donors had moderate-to-severe activity, CAS ≥3, NOSPECS ≥4 and duration under 3 months. The diagnostic workup employed clinical symptoms, serum thyroxine, TRAb, thyroid ultrasound and orbital computed tomography.

Sequenced material: blood. The receptor comes from a woman aged 30 to 39 with Graves' ophthalmopathy. The chain recombines TRBV12-3 or TRBV12-4 with TRBJ1-1; D perhaps matches TRBD1 (5 bases). The CDR3 protein is CASSSAVGVRSTEAFF. CDR3 nucleotides: TGTGCCAGCAGTTCAGCTGTGGGGGTTAGGAGCACTGAAGCTTTCTTT.